These 27 T cell receptor beta chains came from one sample sequenced in a study of T cell responses to AZD1222 COVID-19 vaccine. Some clones are missing from TCRdb's copy, which holds only in-frame ones; the method was immunoSEQ multiplex PCR. The data hold about 120,000 clones, with roughly 90% observed a single time. Material: peripheral blood, obtained on day 0 of AZD1222 vaccination. Every receptor here comes from an adult in good health.

The chain carries TRBV4-3 and TRBJ1-2; D not resolved. The CDR3 contains 15 residues. The germline V and J ends were trimmed by 0 bases and 4 bases, with 12 bases remaining between them. Germline loops: CDR1 LGHNA, CDR2 YSLEER. CDR3 sequence reads: CASSQEGRSGYGYTF. CDR3 DNA sequence: TGCGCCAGCAGCCAAGAGGGTAGATCGGGCTATGGCTACACCTTC.

The chain employs TRBV20-1 and TRBJ1-1; D is undetermined. The CDR3 extends over 11 amino acids. CDR1 and CDR2 (germline): DFQATT, SNEGSKA (reference sequence). CDR3 residues: CSAPWETLAFF. Here the CDR3 DNA reads TGCAGCGCCCCCTGGGAAACACTAGCTTTCTTT.

This clone qualifies as medium-sized. Other DNA sequences in this specimen translate into the identical CDR3. This chain links TRBV27 with TRBJ1-3; the D gene is possibly TRBD1 (5 bases). Between the trimmed V and J ends, which lost 0 bases and 3 bases, there was a span of 6 bases. CDR3 length equals 14 residues. CDR1 is MNHEY, CDR2 SMNVEV, per germline (reference sequence). The CDR3 protein is CASSLSGLGNTIYF. CDR3 DNA sequence: TGTGCCAGCAGTTTATCGGGGCTTGGAAACACCATATATTTT.

The chain couples TRBV11-2 to TRBJ2-4; D tentatively fits TRBD1 or TRBD2 (5 bases each). Deletions cut 1 base from V and 0 bases from J, with 10 bases between. The CDR3 extends over 16 amino acids. Germline assignment: CDR1 SGHAT and CDR2 FQNNGV. The CDR3 sequence is CASSLVPGPAKNIQYF. In nucleotides, the CDR3 is TGTGCCAGCAGCTTAGTTCCGGGGCCAGCCAAAAACATTCAGTACTTC.

The chain uses TRBV29-1 and TRBJ1-4, with D tentatively TRBD1 (5 bases). This CDR3 contains 14 residues. The germline V gene has CDR1 SQVTM and CDR2 ANQGSEA. Trimming removed 7 bases from V and 10 bases from J, with 22 bases in between. The DNA for the CDR3 is TGCAGCGGTGCGTCGGGGCAGGGTGAAGGAAAACTGTTTTTT. Translated: CSGASGQGEGKLFF.

This chain links TRBV7-2 with TRBJ1-4; 9 bases line up with TRBD1. Germline V CDR1 and CDR2: SGHTA, FQGNSA. With V trimmed by 3 bases and J by 4 bases, 9 bases remained unmatched. The CDR3 has 17 amino acids. The CDR3 bases are TGTGCCAGCAGCTTGGGGTCCCCGGGACAGGGTAATGAAAAACTGTTTTTT. Translation gives CASSLGSPGQGNEKLFF.

The chain couples TRBV2 to TRBJ1-2; no clear D. CDR3 length: 12 residues. Germline V gene lookup returns CDR1 SNHLY and CDR2 FYNNEI. Trimming shortened V by 2 bases and J by 14 bases, and 15 bases separated the two germline ends. The DNA for the CDR3 is TGTGCCAGCAGTGAATTCCATCCGGCGGGAACCTTC. It yields the protein CASSEFHPAGTF.

CDR3 residues: CASSAREIYGYTF. The CDR3 nucleotides are TGTGCCAGCAGCGCGCGTGAAATCTATGGCTACACCTTC. J is TRBJ1-2 and V is TRBV7-9; D unresolved. Germline CDR1 is SEHNR and CDR2 is FQNEAQ (reference sequence). Trimming took 5 bases from V and 4 from J, leaving 11 bases between them. The CDR3 spans 13 residues.

The gene calls are TRBV7-9 and TRBJ1-5; D is perhaps TRBD1 (6 bases). Per the germline V gene, CDR1 is SEHNR and CDR2 is FQNEAQ (reference sequence). Trimming removed 4 bases at V and 3 bases at J, with 22 bases between. The CDR3 is 18 amino acids. The CDR3 spells CASSSSNLQGAHNQPQHF. The CDR3 nucleotides are TGTGCCAGCAGCTCCTCCAATTTACAGGGAGCCCACAATCAGCCCCAGCATTTT. The complete variable domain, with remaining parts taken from reference TRBV7-9 and TRBJ1-5, reads DTGVSQNPRHKITKRGQNVTFRCDPISEHNRLYWYRQTLGQGPEFLTYFQNEAQLEKSRLLSDRFSAERPKGSFSTLEIQRTEQGDSAMYLCASSSSNLQGAHNQPQHFGDGTRLSIL.

V gene TRBV5-4 combines with J gene TRBJ1-6; maybe TRBD1 (6 bases). This CDR3 has 14 residues. Germline-derived CDR1 and CDR2 are SGHNT and YYREEE (reference sequence). V was clipped by 2 bases and J by 9 bases, with 12 bases between them. The CDR3 nucleotides are TGTGCCAGCAGCTTCGGGGGGCAGGGTTCACCCCTCCACTTT. Residues: CASSFGGQGSPLHF.

The chain recombines TRBV7-9 with TRBJ1-6, with no clear D. Germline CDR1 is SEHNR and CDR2 is FQNEAQ (reference sequence). Trimming left V 2 bases short and J 6 bases short, with 8 bases between. The CDR3 contains 14 residues. The CDR3 DNA sequence: TGTGCCAGCAGCTTAATGGAGGGTAATTCACCCCTCCACTTT. It encodes CASSLMEGNSPLHF.

The gene calls are TRBV4-1 and TRBJ2-5; D not resolved. Germline CDR1 and CDR2: MGHRA and YSYEKL. The CDR3 is made up of 15 amino acids. V lost 1 base to trimming and J lost 5 bases, with 14 bases between them. CDR3 in DNA: TGCGCCAGCAGCCAAGGAGGTTTCTCGCGGGAGACCCAGTACTTC. Translated: CASSQGGFSRETQYF.

The rearrangement links TRBV9 to TRBJ2-3, with D perhaps matching TRBD1 (6 bases). The CDR3 is 17 residues long. V was clipped by 3 bases and J by 0 bases, with 17 bases between them. Per germline, CDR1 SGDLS and CDR2 YYNGEE. The CDR3 here is CASSGFLQGSSTDTQYF. CDR3 bases: TGTGCCAGCAGCGGGTTCTTACAGGGATCTAGCACAGATACGCAGTATTTT.

This chain uses TRBV18 with TRBJ1-3; D ambiguous. CDR1 is KGHSH and CDR2 is LQKENI in the germline V gene. The CDR3 contains 16 residues. Deletions cut 3 bases from V and 4 bases from J, with 16 bases between. The CDR3 DNA is TGTGCCAGCTCACCGGAAGGCATCGGTAGGGGAAACACCATATATTTT. It specifies CASSPEGIGRGNTIYF. Drawing the rest from reference TRBV18 and TRBJ1-3, the complete variable domain is NAGVMQNPRHLVRRRGQEARLRCSPMKGHSHVYWYRQLPEEGLKFMVYLQKENIIDESGMPKERFSAEFPKEGPSILRIQQVVRGDSAAYFCASSPEGIGRGNTIYFGEGSWLTVV.

V and J are TRBV6-1 and TRBJ2-7, with D tentatively TRBD1 (6 bases). The ends were cut back, 2 bases at V and 4 bases at J, with 12 bases in the middle. The CDR3 covers 14 residues. Germline CDR1 and CDR2: MNHNS and SASEGT. CDR3 loop: CASSEQGPRYEQYF. Here the CDR3 DNA reads TGTGCCAGCAGTGAACAGGGGCCCCGTTACGAGCAGTACTTC.

This clone showed up just once. The chain recombines TRBV6-2 or TRBV6-3 with TRBJ1-1, with 8 bases fitting TRBD1. The CDR3 totals 18 residues. Germline V lookup: CDR1 MNHEY, CDR2 SVGEGT. The junction had 11 bases not matched to a gene; V was cut back by 2 bases and J by 0 bases. The CDR3 loop is CASSYAGRGPLLNTEAFF. The CDR3 region has the DNA TGTGCCAGCAGTTACGCCGGCAGGGGGCCCCTCCTGAACACTGAAGCTTTCTTT.

This chain uses TRBV2 with TRBJ2-3, with 12 positions matching TRBD1. The V gene's germline CDR1 is SNHLY and CDR2 FYNNEI. The length of the CDR3 is 16 residues. Germline trimming cut 8 bases from V and 3 bases from J; bases unmatched to any gene: 9. As DNA, the CDR3 is TGTGCCAGCTGGGGGACAGGGGGCATTTCAACAGATACGCAGTATTTT. Translated: CASWGTGGISTDTQYF. Filled out from reference TRBV2 and TRBJ2-3, the complete variable domain reads EPEVTQTPSHQVTQMGQEVILRCVPISNHLYFYWYRQILGQKVEFLVSFYNNEISEKSEIFDDQFSVERPDGSNFTLKIRSTKLEDSAMYFCASWGTGGISTDTQYFGPGTRLTVL.

This clone was picked up many times. V gene TRBV9 combines with J gene TRBJ1-3, with TRBD1 matching over 7 bases. Germline V gives CDR1 SGDLS, CDR2 YYNGEE. CDR3 size: 17 residues. V dropped 3 bases and J dropped 0; count of bases not matched to a gene: 9. The CDR3 is CASSAKGQASSGNTIYF. CDR3 sequence (DNA): TGTGCCAGCAGCGCAAAAGGACAGGCCAGCTCTGGAAACACCATATATTTT. Full variable domain (rest looked up from reference TRBV9 and TRBJ1-3): DSGVTQTPKHLITATGQRVTLRCSPRSGDLSVYWYQQSLDQGLQFLIQYYNGEERAKGNILERFSAQQFPDLHSELNLSSLELGDSALYFCASSAKGQASSGNTIYFGEGSWLTVV.

V usage is TRBV12-3 or TRBV12-4 and J usage is TRBJ1-5; TRBD1 might be the D (5 bases). V was cut by 2 bases and J by 9 bases, with 8 bases left in between. CDR3 length: 12 residues. CDR3 amino acids: CASSLLQGPQHF. The CDR3 region has the DNA TGTGCCAGCAGTTTACTGCAGGGGCCCCAGCATTTT.

About this clone itself: At one boundary the junction diverges from the germline segment, which might be a read error. The chain uses TRBV29-1 and TRBJ2-1, with D uncertain. This CDR3 has 12 amino acids. Germline V gene data show CDR1 as SQVTM and CDR2 as ANQGSEA. Here the CDR3 DNA reads TGCAGCGTAGCTACCTCCGTCCGGACCCCCGTCTTC. Protein: CSVATSVRTPVF.

The chain joins TRBV20-1 to TRBJ2-3; the D is unclear. CDR1 and CDR2 (germline): DFQATT, SNEGSKA (reference sequence). The CDR3 is 11 residues long. V was shortened by 0 bases and J by 8 bases, with 6 bases between the two germline ends. The CDR3: CSARDDVTQYF. In DNA form, the CDR3 reads TGCAGTGCTAGAGATGACGTTACGCAGTATTTT.

The chain employs TRBV7-2 and TRBJ1-5, with D possibly matching TRBD1 (6 bases). V was trimmed by 2 bases and J by 6 bases, leaving 17 bases between them. CDR1 is SGHTA, CDR2 FQGNSA, per germline. The CDR3 has 16 amino acids. In DNA, the CDR3 is TGTGCCAGCAGCTTACTGGGACAACGGAGCGGTCAGCCCCAGCATTTT. Translation: CASSLLGQRSGQPQHF.

This clone occurred a few times. The chain is built from TRBV28 and TRBJ2-7, with D unclear. The CDR3 spans 12 residues. CDR1 is MDHEN, CDR2 SYDVKM, per germline. V was clipped by 2 bases and J by 4 bases, with 6 bases between them. CDR3 loop: CASSLGKYEQYF. CDR3 coding DNA: TGTGCCAGCAGTTTAGGGAAGTACGAGCAGTACTTC.

The chain recombines TRBV10-3 with TRBJ2-5; D might be TRBD1 or TRBD2, each matching 5 bases. The CDR3 spans 15 residues. The germline V gene encodes CDR1 ENHRY and CDR2 SYGVKD. Between the trimmed V and J ends, which lost 8 bases and 2 bases, there was a span of 18 bases. CDR3 DNA sequence: TGTGCCATCGGGGGAGAGGGGTCCGAACAAGAGACCCAGTACTTC. Amino acid sequence: CAIGGEGSEQETQYF.

The chain has TRBV27 and TRBJ1-2; unclear D gene. Trimming shortened V by 2 bases and J by 3 bases, and 10 bases separated the two germline ends. CDR1 MNHEY and CDR2 SMNVEV come from the germline V gene (reference sequence). The CDR3 extends over 14 amino acids. The CDR3 spells CASSLNRLDYGYTF. CDR3 DNA sequence: TGTGCCAGCAGTTTAAACAGACTAGACTATGGCTACACCTTC.

The table lists this clone with a count of one. J is TRBJ2-6 and V is TRBV3-1 (or the pseudogene TRBV3-2); D may be TRBD2 (6 bases). Trimming took off 3 bases at V and 0 bases at J, with 21 bases between the two ends. CDR1 is LGHDT, CDR2 YNNKEL, per germline (reference sequence). The CDR3 runs to 20 residues. CDR3 residues: CASSHDFGTPSVSGANVLTF. The CDR3 DNA follows: TGTGCCAGCAGCCATGACTTTGGGACTCCCTCTGTCTCTGGGGCCAACGTCCTGACTTTC.

The chain links TRBV18 to TRBJ1-5, with D tentatively TRBD1 (5 bases). Germline V gene sequence: CDR1 KGHSH, CDR2 LQKENI. V was clipped by 3 bases and J by 1 base, with 13 bases between them. The CDR3 totals 16 residues. In DNA form, the CDR3 reads TGTGCCAGCTCACCTCAGGGTGAGAAAAGCAATCAGCCCCAGCATTTT. Its protein product is CASSPQGEKSNQPQHF.